The rows below give T cell receptor beta chains drawn from one sample of a study of radiotherapy plus CTLA-4 blockade in lung cancer. Here immunoSEQ multiplex PCR was the method, and the copy in TCRdb shows in-frame clones only, minus some. The table records around 32,000 clones, more than 80% of them present only once. The sample was peripheral blood, taken from a patient treated with radiotherapy plus ipilimumab. These receptors originate from a human donor with non-small cell lung cancer that progressed on radiotherapy plus ipilimumab. CDR3s include the opening cysteine and the closing phenylalanine or tryptophan. A D gene is named only where the DNA matches it firmly. Clone size is given for some rows only: seen once, a few or many times, or a class if the clone is expanded.

cdr3_length: 15
d_call: TRBD1
j_call: TRBJ2-1
clone_size: -
v_call: TRBV2
cdr3_aa: CASSAEGQVGPEQFF
cdr3_nt: TGTGCCAGCAGTGCAGAGGGACAGGTGGGTCCAGAGCAGTTCTTC

cdr3_length: 12
d_call: -
j_call: TRBJ1-1
clone_size: -
v_call: TRBV2
cdr3_aa: CASSEGGYGAFF
cdr3_nt: TGTGCCAGCAGTGAAGGGGGCTATGGAGCTTTCTTT

cdr3_length: 12
d_call: -
j_call: TRBJ1-4
clone_size: few
v_call: TRBV29-1
cdr3_aa: CSAGTFAEKLFF
cdr3_nt: TGCAGCGCCGGGACTTTCGCGGAAAAACTGTTTTTT

cdr3_length: 17
d_call: -
j_call: TRBJ1-5
clone_size: -
v_call: TRBV7-2
cdr3_aa: CASSLAWGGRPDQPQHF
cdr3_nt: TGTGCCAGCAGCTTAGCGTGGGGAGGACGTCCCGATCAGCCCCAGCATTTT

cdr3_length: 17
d_call: TRBD2
j_call: TRBJ2-1
clone_size: -
v_call: TRBV10-3
cdr3_aa: CAISGRGGLRSYNEQFF
cdr3_nt: TGTGCCATCAGTGGTCGGGGGGGCCTTCGTTCCTACAATGAGCAGTTCTTC

cdr3_length: 16
d_call: TRBD2
j_call: TRBJ2-1
clone_size: -
v_call: TRBV10-1
cdr3_aa: CASSDELAGSYNEQFF
cdr3_nt: TGCGCCAGCAGTGACGAGCTAGCGGGGTCCTACAATGAGCAGTTCTTC

cdr3_length: 16
d_call: -
j_call: TRBJ2-3
clone_size: -
v_call: TRBV7-2
cdr3_aa: CASSVEGTYTGDTQYF
cdr3_nt: TGTGCCAGCAGCGTAGAAGGGACTTACACTGGGGATACGCAGTATTTT

cdr3_length: 17
d_call: TRBD1
j_call: TRBJ2-2
clone_size: large
v_call: TRBV4-1
cdr3_aa: CASSLGRGTGNDGELFF
cdr3_nt: TGCGCCAGCAGCCTCGGGCGTGGGACAGGGAACGATGGGGAGCTGTTTTTT

cdr3_length: 17
d_call: TRBD2
j_call: TRBJ2-3
clone_size: -
v_call: TRBV9
cdr3_aa: CASSVGLAGGYTDTQYF
cdr3_nt: TGTGCCAGCAGCGTAGGACTAGCGGGGGGGTACACAGATACGCAGTATTTT

cdr3_length: 11
d_call: -
j_call: TRBJ2-7
clone_size: once
v_call: TRBV20-1
cdr3_aa: CSARRDYEQYF
cdr3_nt: TGCAGTGCCCGCCGGGACTACGAGCAGTACTTC

cdr3_length: 14
d_call: -
j_call: TRBJ2-5
clone_size: -
v_call: TRBV7-2
cdr3_aa: CASSLLGVQETQYF
cdr3_nt: TGTGCCAGCAGCTTACTCGGGGTTCAAGAGACCCAGTACTTC

cdr3_length: 12
d_call: -
j_call: TRBJ1-4
clone_size: -
v_call: TRBV4-1
cdr3_aa: CASSQHTEELFF
cdr3_nt: TGCGCCAGCAGCCAACACACCGAGGAACTGTTTTTT

cdr3_length: 14
d_call: -
j_call: TRBJ1-2
clone_size: -
v_call: TRBV10-2
cdr3_aa: CASSEAGVNYGYTF
cdr3_nt: TGCGCCAGCAGTGAGGCAGGTGTGAACTATGGCTACACCTTC

cdr3_length: 14
d_call: TRBD1
j_call: TRBJ1-2
clone_size: -
v_call: TRBV6-5
cdr3_aa: CASSSDRVKYGYTF
cdr3_nt: TGTGCCAGCAGTTCGGACAGGGTGAAGTATGGCTACACCTTC

cdr3_length: 16
d_call: TRBD2
j_call: TRBJ2-3
clone_size: -
v_call: TRBV18
cdr3_aa: CASSPPGGRGADTQYF
cdr3_nt: TGTGCCAGCTCGCCCCCGGGGGGACGGGGAGCAGATACGCAGTATTTT

cdr3_length: 13
d_call: -
j_call: TRBJ2-7
clone_size: once
v_call: TRBV7-2
cdr3_aa: CASRPGNVHEQYF
cdr3_nt: TGTGCCAGCAGGCCAGGGAATGTTCACGAGCAGTACTTC

cdr3_length: 16
d_call: -
j_call: TRBJ1-5
clone_size: -
v_call: TRBV5-1
cdr3_aa: CASSLQGPGLAEPQHF
cdr3_nt: TGCGCCAGCAGCTTACAGGGTCCAGGCTTAGCAGAGCCCCAGCATTTT

cdr3_length: 18
d_call: TRBD2
j_call: TRBJ2-7
clone_size: -
v_call: TRBV13
cdr3_aa: CASSRGLAGGRSAYEQYF
cdr3_nt: TGTGCCAGCAGCAGAGGACTAGCGGGGGGGCGGTCGGCCTACGAGCAGTACTTC

cdr3_length: 15
d_call: -
j_call: TRBJ1-4
clone_size: -
v_call: TRBV23-1
cdr3_aa: CASSQGGPLNEKLFF
cdr3_nt: TGCGCCAGCAGTCAAGGCGGGCCGCTTAATGAAAAACTGTTTTTT

cdr3_length: 14
d_call: -
j_call: TRBJ2-7
clone_size: -
v_call: TRBV9
cdr3_aa: CASSVDLGNYEQYF
cdr3_nt: TGTGCCAGCAGCGTAGATTTGGGCAACTACGAGCAGTACTTC

cdr3_length: 13
d_call: TRBD1
j_call: TRBJ2-7
clone_size: -
v_call: TRBV29-1
cdr3_aa: CSVSDRGLFEQYF
cdr3_nt: TGCAGCGTATCGGACAGGGGGCTTTTCGAGCAGTACTTC

cdr3_length: 19
d_call: -
j_call: TRBJ2-5
clone_size: -
v_call: TRBV19
cdr3_aa: CASSISGRRPGTLQETQYF
cdr3_nt: TGTGCCAGTAGTATCTCAGGCAGGCGGCCGGGGACTCTTCAAGAGACCCAGTACTTC

cdr3_length: 15
d_call: -
j_call: TRBJ2-5
clone_size: few
v_call: TRBV10-1
cdr3_aa: CASSESGADQETQYF
cdr3_nt: TGCGCCAGCAGTGAGTCGGGGGCAGACCAAGAGACCCAGTACTTC

cdr3_length: 12
d_call: -
j_call: TRBJ2-2
clone_size: -
v_call: TRBV9
cdr3_aa: CASKGSTGELFF
cdr3_nt: TGTGCCAGCAAAGGGAGCACCGGGGAGCTGTTTTTT

cdr3_length: 16
d_call: -
j_call: TRBJ2-3
clone_size: -
v_call: TRBV4-1
cdr3_aa: CASSQGPSVSTDTQYF
cdr3_nt: TGCGCCAGCAGCCAAGGGCCTAGCGTAAGCACAGATACGCAGTATTTT

cdr3_length: 15
d_call: -
j_call: TRBJ1-1
clone_size: -
v_call: TRBV19
cdr3_aa: CAPRSMKQLGTEAFF
cdr3_nt: TGTGCCCCCCGATCCATGAAACAGCTCGGCACTGAAGCTTTCTTT

cdr3_length: 15
d_call: TRBD1
j_call: TRBJ2-7
clone_size: -
v_call: TRBV7-2
cdr3_aa: CASSLSRQGPYEQYF
cdr3_nt: TGTGCCAGCAGCTTATCCAGACAGGGGCCCTACGAGCAGTACTTC

cdr3_length: 14
d_call: -
j_call: TRBJ2-1
clone_size: -
v_call: TRBV6-1
cdr3_aa: CASSQDRDSNEQFF
cdr3_nt: TGTGCCAGCAGTCAAGATCGGGACTCCAATGAGCAGTTCTTC

cdr3_length: 16
d_call: TRBD2
j_call: TRBJ2-1
clone_size: -
v_call: TRBV11-2
cdr3_aa: CASSSRSRTSAHEQFF
cdr3_nt: TGTGCCAGCAGCTCTAGATCACGGACTAGCGCCCATGAGCAGTTCTTC

cdr3_length: 16
d_call: -
j_call: TRBJ1-2
clone_size: -
v_call: TRBV5-1
cdr3_aa: CASSLSSAGLGYGYTF
cdr3_nt: TGCGCCAGCAGCTTGAGTTCGGCAGGACTTGGCTATGGCTACACCTTC

cdr3_length: 15
d_call: -
j_call: TRBJ1-5
clone_size: many
v_call: TRBV11-2
cdr3_aa: CASSLEVQSNQPQHF
cdr3_nt: TGTGCCAGCAGCTTAGAGGTCCAGTCCAATCAGCCCCAGCATTTT

cdr3_length: 14
d_call: -
j_call: TRBJ2-7
clone_size: -
v_call: TRBV18
cdr3_aa: CASSPDMSLYEQYF
cdr3_nt: TGTGCCAGCTCACCTGACATGAGCCTCTACGAGCAGTACTTC

cdr3_length: 14
d_call: -
j_call: TRBJ1-2
clone_size: -
v_call: TRBV9
cdr3_aa: CASSPPAISGGYTF
cdr3_nt: TGTGCCAGCAGCCCCCCCGCGATTTCAGGTGGCTACACCTTC

cdr3_length: 14
d_call: TRBD1
j_call: TRBJ1-5
clone_size: -
v_call: TRBV29-1
cdr3_aa: CSVGVGTDNQPQHF
cdr3_nt: TGCAGCGTTGGGGTCGGGACAGACAATCAGCCCCAGCATTTT

cdr3_length: 18
d_call: TRBD1
j_call: TRBJ2-3
clone_size: -
v_call: TRBV27
cdr3_aa: CASSLGPKRGRTQDTQYF
cdr3_nt: TGTGCCAGCAGTCTGGGGCCGAAAAGGGGGCGCACACAAGATACGCAGTATTTT

cdr3_length: 14
d_call: -
j_call: TRBJ2-2
clone_size: few
v_call: TRBV6-6
cdr3_aa: CASSYSKGTGELFF
cdr3_nt: TGTGCCAGCAGTTACTCAAAGGGGACCGGGGAGCTGTTTTTT

cdr3_length: 19
d_call: -
j_call: TRBJ2-3
clone_size: -
v_call: TRBV7-2
cdr3_aa: CASSLARGVAGASTDTQYF
cdr3_nt: TGTGCCAGCAGCTTAGCGCGTGGGGTAGCAGGGGCAAGCACAGATACGCAGTATTTT

cdr3_length: 14
d_call: TRBD1
j_call: TRBJ1-1
clone_size: -
v_call: TRBV29-1
cdr3_aa: CSVESRDRGDRAFF
cdr3_nt: TGCAGCGTTGAATCCCGGGACAGGGGGGACCGGGCTTTCTTT

cdr3_length: 16
d_call: TRBD2
j_call: TRBJ2-1
clone_size: -
v_call: TRBV7-2
cdr3_aa: CASSLVPLAGGNEQFF
cdr3_nt: TGTGCCAGCAGCTTAGTCCCACTAGCGGGGGGTAATGAGCAGTTCTTC

cdr3_length: 15
d_call: TRBD2
j_call: TRBJ2-5
clone_size: -
v_call: TRBV5-4
cdr3_aa: CASSVMAGGVETQYF
cdr3_nt: TGTGCCAGCAGCGTTATGGCGGGGGGGGTCGAGACCCAGTACTTC

cdr3_length: 13
d_call: -
j_call: TRBJ2-7
clone_size: -
v_call: TRBV7-9
cdr3_aa: CASGGRSSYEQYF
cdr3_nt: TGTGCCAGCGGGGGCAGGAGCTCCTACGAGCAGTACTTC

cdr3_length: 18
d_call: TRBD2
j_call: TRBJ2-7
clone_size: -
v_call: TRBV9
cdr3_aa: CASSVNTDTYGRTYEQYF
cdr3_nt: TGTGCCAGCAGCGTAAATACAGACACTTACGGGAGGACCTACGAGCAGTACTTC

cdr3_length: 15
d_call: -
j_call: TRBJ1-4
clone_size: -
v_call: TRBV10-3
cdr3_aa: CAISKETGINEKLFF
cdr3_nt: TGTGCCATCAGTAAGGAAACAGGGATTAATGAAAAACTGTTTTTT

cdr3_length: 14
d_call: TRBD2
j_call: TRBJ2-1
clone_size: -
v_call: TRBV7-2
cdr3_aa: CASSIHSGYNEQFF
cdr3_nt: TGTGCCAGCAGCATCCATAGCGGGTACAATGAGCAGTTCTTC

cdr3_length: 16
d_call: TRBD1
j_call: TRBJ2-4
clone_size: -
v_call: TRBV27
cdr3_aa: CASSFETGLAKNIQYF
cdr3_nt: TGTGCCAGCAGTTTTGAGACAGGGTTAGCCAAAAACATTCAGTACTTC

cdr3_length: 16
d_call: TRBD2
j_call: TRBJ2-5
clone_size: -
v_call: TRBV5-1
cdr3_aa: CASSLAISGGAETQYF
cdr3_nt: TGCGCCAGCAGCTTGGCCATTAGCGGGGGGGCAGAGACCCAGTACTTC

cdr3_length: 16
d_call: -
j_call: TRBJ2-3
clone_size: -
v_call: TRBV2
cdr3_aa: CASSFEGPKGTDTQYF
cdr3_nt: TGTGCCAGCAGTTTTGAGGGCCCTAAAGGCACAGATACGCAGTATTTT

cdr3_length: 11
d_call: -
j_call: TRBJ2-3
clone_size: -
v_call: TRBV20-1
cdr3_aa: CSTPSTDTQYF
cdr3_nt: TGCAGTACACCTAGCACAGATACGCAGTATTTT

cdr3_length: 14
d_call: TRBD1
j_call: TRBJ1-6
clone_size: -
v_call: TRBV27
cdr3_aa: CASGGDRVYSPLHF
cdr3_nt: TGTGCCAGTGGGGGGGACAGGGTTTATTCACCCCTCCACTTT

cdr3_length: 16
d_call: TRBD2
j_call: TRBJ2-7
clone_size: -
v_call: TRBV11-2
cdr3_aa: CASTQLGTSGVHEQYF
cdr3_nt: TGTGCCAGCACGCAACTCGGGACTAGCGGGGTCCACGAGCAGTACTTC

cdr3_length: 16
d_call: TRBD2
j_call: TRBJ2-3
clone_size: -
v_call: TRBV2
cdr3_aa: CASSVTSGGLTDTQYF
cdr3_nt: TGTGCCAGCAGCGTTACTAGCGGGGGCCTCACAGATACGCAGTATTTT

cdr3_length: 15
d_call: TRBD1
j_call: TRBJ2-7
clone_size: -
v_call: TRBV6-5
cdr3_aa: CASRPGTGGSYEQYF
cdr3_nt: TGTGCCAGCAGACCCGGGACAGGGGGGTCCTACGAGCAGTACTTC

cdr3_length: 16
d_call: TRBD2
j_call: TRBJ2-5
clone_size: -
v_call: TRBV5-4
cdr3_aa: CASSLASGGQGETQYF
cdr3_nt: TGTGCCAGCAGCTTGGCTAGCGGGGGGCAGGGAGAGACCCAGTACTTC